These 2 T cell receptor beta chains originate from one sample sequenced in a study of STAT5B mutations in CD4+ large granular lymphocyte leukemia. Data came from immunoSEQ multiplex PCR; TCRdb stores just in-frame clones and leaves some out. This sample has tens of thousands of clones, with roughly four fifths found just once. The specimen was CD4+ T cells from blood buffy coats. These receptors were taken from a human donor in good health.

This chain joins TRBV30 and TRBJ2-3, with D unresolved. Germline-derived CDR1 and CDR2 are GTSNPN and SVGIG (reference sequence). The length of the CDR3 is 11 residues. V was clipped by 1 base and J by 3 bases, with 2 bases between them. The CDR3 loop reads CAWSDTDTQYF. Here the CDR3 DNA reads TGTGCCTGGAGTGATACAGATACGCAGTATTTT.

This chain connects TRBV29-1 to TRBJ2-7; 8 nucleotides agree with TRBD2. The CDR3 is 13 residues long. Germline loops: CDR1 SQVTM, CDR2 ANQGSEA. Germline trimming cut 4 bases from V and 2 bases from J; bases unmatched to any gene: 4. The CDR3 sequence is CSVGGRTTYEQYF. The CDR3 nucleotides read TGCAGCGTTGGCGGGAGGACGACCTACGAGCAGTACTTC.